The 29 T cell receptor beta chains given below trace back to one sample, sequenced in a study of T cells after yellow fever vaccination (dated by TCRdb to between 2019 and 2020). The library was produced with 5' RACE. The listed sequencing device is Illumina NovaSeq 6000. The public reads were run again by TCRdb, first through fastp at Q25 and then through MiXCR, and only productive beta chains were kept. CDR3 protein duplicates are merged, each entry listing the most common genes and DNA. The sample table shows 300,000 to 400,000 distinct CDR3 sequences, and under 15% are seen once. The ten largest clones represent 2.5% to 4% of the sample. The treatment or condition label, as the study defines it: live attenuated yellow fever vaccine strain. The sample consisted of CD4+ T cells sorted from PBMCs, taken 15 days after the yellow fever booster vaccination. The origin of the receptors is a man aged 18 to 30 who received the YFV17D yellow fever vaccine.

This clonotype was observed a handful of times. The chain joins TRBV6-2 or TRBV6-3 to TRBJ2-1; TRBD2 matches at 9 bases. With V trimmed by 8 bases and J by 4 bases, 9 bases remained unmatched. Per germline, CDR1 MNHEY and CDR2 SVGEGT. The CDR3 is 15 residues long. CDR3 amino acids: CASGYLAGIYNEQFF. The CDR3 region has the DNA TGTGCCAGCGGATATCTAGCGGGAATTTACAATGAGCAGTTCTTC.

This rearrangement joins TRBV7-2 to TRBJ2-5; 10 bases line up with TRBD1. Germline trimming cut 4 bases from V and 5 bases from J; bases unmatched to any gene: 10. Germline assignment: CDR1 SGHTA and CDR2 FQGNSA. This CDR3 has 16 residues. The CDR3 here is CASSWWAGTGEETQYF. DNA for the CDR3: TGTGCCAGCAGCTGGTGGGCCGGGACAGGGGAGGAGACCCAGTACTTC.

This clonotype has a count of ten or more. This chain connects TRBV12-3 or TRBV12-4 to TRBJ2-2; D ambiguous. V was shortened by 5 bases and J by 5 bases, with 6 bases between the two germline ends. The CDR3 runs to 12 residues. As DNA, the CDR3 is TGTGCCAGCAGTCGTCGAACCGGGGAGCTGTTTTTT. This encodes CASSRRTGELFF.

The chain employs TRBV6-1 and TRBJ2-7, with 10 bases aligning to TRBD1. J gave up 2 bases and V 8 bases, and 9 bases lay outside the gene matches. Germline CDR1 and CDR2: MNHNS and SASEGT. The CDR3 contains 15 residues. CDR3 in DNA: TGTGCCAGCTTTTCCGGGACAGGGGTTACCTACGAGCAGTACTTC. Amino acid sequence: CASFSGTGVTYEQYF.

The V gene is TRBV29-1, the J gene TRBJ2-3; D is undetermined. CDR3 length equals 13 residues. Germline V CDR1 and CDR2: SQVTM, ANQGSEA. V gave up 3 bases and J gave up 6 bases, with 13 bases separating them. The CDR3 nucleotides read TGCAGCGTTGAGCCCCGACTTGCCGATACGCAGTATTTT. Amino acids: CSVEPRLADTQYF.

This chain connects TRBV5-4 to TRBJ2-3; 8 bases agree with TRBD2. From germline, CDR1 is SGHNT and CDR2 YYREEE (reference sequence). The CDR3 spans 14 residues. With 0 bases clipped from V and 4 bases from J, the junction kept 1 base outside the gene matches. CDR3: CASSLGGGSDTQYF. CDR3 coding DNA: TGTGCCAGCAGCTTGGGCGGGGGGTCAGATACGCAGTATTTT. Using reference TRBV5-4 and TRBJ2-3 for the parts outside the CDR3, the full variable domain is ETGVTQSPTHLIKTRGQQVTLRCSSQSGHNTVSWYQQALGQGPQFIFQYYREEENGRGNFPPRFSGLQFPNYSSELNVNALELDDSALYLCASSLGGGSDTQYFGPGTRLTVL.

This clonotype came up a few times. The rearrangement links TRBV6-5 to TRBJ1-4; D uncertain. Germline CDR1 is MNHEY and CDR2 is SVGAGI. Deletions cut 8 bases from V and 5 bases from J, with 15 bases between. The CDR3 is made up of 14 amino acids. The CDR3 region is CASRRAGPNEKLFF. The CDR3 bases are TGTGCCAGCCGCCGAGCTGGGCCCAATGAAAAACTGTTTTTT.

The rearrangement joins TRBV4-1 to TRBJ2-7, with D unclear. Per the germline V gene, CDR1 is MGHRA and CDR2 is YSYEKL. The CDR3 extends over 13 amino acids. The V end was cut by 1 base, the J end by 6 bases, with 10 bases between. CDR3 protein: CASSQGPVGEQYF. The CDR3, as DNA: TGCGCCAGCAGCCAAGGGCCGGTCGGCGAGCAGTACTTC.

The rearrangement uses TRBV29-1 and TRBJ2-7; 12 positions match TRBD2. The CDR3 runs to 14 residues. Germline V gene sequence: CDR1 SQVTM, CDR2 ANQGSEA. The junction had 6 bases not matched to a gene; V was cut back by 5 bases and J by 4 bases. The CDR3 nucleotides are TGCAGCGTTACTGGACTAGCGGGGATATACGAGCAGTACTTC. Residues: CSVTGLAGIYEQYF.

This clonotype has a handful of counts. CDR3 coding DNA: TGTGCCAGCAGGGACAGGGGGCGCAGGACACCCCTCCACTTT. Translation gives CASRDRGRRTPLHF. V is TRBV12-3 or TRBV12-4 and J is TRBJ1-6; 11 nucleotides agree with TRBD1. Trimming cost V 6 bases and J 11 bases; bases outside gene matches: 6. The CDR3 spans 14 residues.

This sequence joins TRBV5-1 and TRBJ1-2, with D maybe TRBD1 (5 bases). V lost 2 bases to trimming and J lost 5 bases, with 10 bases between them. This CDR3 region has 13 residues. Germline CDR1 reads SGHRS; CDR2 reads YFSETQ. The CDR3 DNA reads as TGCGCCAGCAGCTTCCAGGGCGGGTATGGCTACACCTTC. Translating it yields CASSFQGGYGYTF.

This clonotype was found many times. This chain uses TRBV7-2 with TRBJ2-1, with TRBD1 identical over 11 bases. Germline V gene data show CDR1 as SGHTA and CDR2 as FQGNSA. The CDR3 consists of 14 residues. With 5 bases clipped from V and 15 bases from J, the junction kept 12 bases outside the gene matches. The CDR3 is CASSARTGGREVFF. CDR3 nucleotide sequence: TGTGCCAGCAGCGCCCGGACAGGGGGCCGGGAGGTGTTCTTC.

This clonotype occurred a few times. The chain couples TRBV3-1 to TRBJ2-5, with D unresolved. This CDR3 is 12 amino acids long. Trimming removed 8 bases at V and 5 bases at J, with 12 bases between. CDR1 and CDR2 from the germline V gene are LGHDT and YNNKEL (reference sequence). CDR3 in amino acids: CASGLQSETQYF. CDR3 nucleotide sequence: TGTGCCAGCGGGTTACAGTCGGAGACCCAGTACTTC.

This clonotype was observed at least ten times. The rearrangement joins TRBV7-3 to TRBJ2-3; 8 nucleotides line up with TRBD2. The V gene end was trimmed by 4 bases and the J gene end by 0 bases; junction bases not matched to a gene: 3. The germline V gene encodes CDR1 SGHTA and CDR2 FQGTGA. The CDR3 extends over 15 amino acids. This CDR3 reads CASSYSGGSTDTQYF. Written as DNA, the CDR3 is TGTGCCAGCAGCTACAGCGGGGGCAGCACAGATACGCAGTATTTT.

This clonotype was counted a few times. The gene calls are TRBV12-3 or TRBV12-4 and TRBJ1-2; D is ambiguous. This CDR3 has 10 residues. The V end lost 8 bases, the J end lost 7 bases, and 8 bases lay between the germline ends. In nucleotides, the CDR3 is TGTGCCAGCGGCGTAGGTGGCTACACCTTC. It specifies CASGVGGYTF.

This clonotype was seen a handful of times. This chain connects TRBV4-2 to TRBJ2-5; a weak D match, TRBD2 (6 bases). The length of the CDR3 is 15 residues. V gave up 4 bases and J gave up 3 bases, with 15 bases separating them. CDR1 is LGHNA, CDR2 YNFKEQ, per germline. The CDR3 DNA reads as TGTGCCAGCAGCCCTTTTGGGGGGAAGGAAGAGACCCAGTACTTC. It is translated as CASSPFGGKEETQYF.

This clonotype was counted between two and nine times. The gene calls are TRBV12-3 or TRBV12-4 and TRBJ2-3; tentative D call: TRBD2 (6 bases). The CDR3 totals 14 residues. V was trimmed by 5 bases and J by 0 bases, leaving 9 bases between them. The CDR3 here is CASSISGSTDTQYF. CDR3 DNA: TGTGCCAGCAGTATTAGCGGAAGCACAGATACGCAGTATTTT.

The chain joins TRBV6-1 to TRBJ1-2; 8 bases align to TRBD1. The germline V gene has CDR1 MNHNS and CDR2 SASEGT. Unmatched junction bases numbered 10, after V lost 6 bases and J lost 7 bases. This CDR3 comprises 14 residues. The CDR3 here is CASSVDRGDGGYTF. CDR3 DNA: TGTGCCAGCAGCGTTGACAGGGGAGACGGTGGCTACACCTTC.

This clonotype was observed a few times. The chain employs TRBV19 and TRBJ1-4; 7 nucleotides match TRBD1. This CDR3 contains 12 residues. Per the germline V gene, CDR1 is LNHDA and CDR2 is SQIVND (reference sequence). The V segment lost 3 bases and the J segment 8 bases; nucleotides outside the gene matches: 0. This chain's CDR3 is CASSIRGEKLFF. For the CDR3, the DNA is TGTGCCAGTAGTATCAGGGGGGAAAAACTGTTTTTT.

The chain employs TRBV6-5 and TRBJ1-1; 7 bases are shared with TRBD1. J gave up 3 bases and V 5 bases, and 6 bases lay outside the gene matches. This CDR3 spans 14 amino acids. Germline CDR1 MNHEY, CDR2 SVGAGI. The CDR3 sequence: CASSDRVGDTEAFF. The CDR3 bases are TGTGCCAGCAGTGACAGGGTGGGGGACACTGAAGCTTTCTTT.

In its sample, this clonotype was seen a few times. This chain links TRBV20-1 with TRBJ2-3; 7 bases align to TRBD1. This CDR3 contains 14 residues. Germline V gene data show CDR1 as DFQATT and CDR2 as SNEGSKA (reference sequence). V lost 6 bases to trimming and J lost 1 base; unmatched junction nucleotides: 7. The CDR3 is CSAERGLGTDTQYF. CDR3 DNA: TGCAGTGCAGAAAGGGGGCTTGGCACAGATACGCAGTATTTT.

This clonotype was recorded a few times. The rearrangement links TRBV5-4 to TRBJ1-1, with a tentative D call TRBD1 (6 bases). Germline V lookup: CDR1 SGHNT, CDR2 YYREEE (reference sequence). Trimming took off 7 bases at V and 3 bases at J, with 13 bases between the two ends. This CDR3 contains 13 residues. CDR3 bases: TGTGCCAGCCGCGGACAGCAAGACACTGAAGCTTTCTTT. This codes for CASRGQQDTEAFF.

This clonotype was counted a few times. The V call is TRBV7-2, the J call TRBJ2-5; 7 bases align to TRBD1. This CDR3 is built from 13 residues. V was clipped by 7 bases and J by 2 bases; unmatched bases: 4. CDR1 is SGHTA and CDR2 is FQGNSA in the germline V gene. CDR3 residues: CASTLDRQETQYF. In DNA form, the CDR3 reads TGTGCCAGCACCCTGGACAGGCAAGAGACCCAGTACTTC. The variable domain in full, with the rest retrieved from reference TRBV7-2 and TRBJ2-5, is GAGVSQSPSNKVTEKGKDVELRCDPISGHTALYWYRQSLGQGLEFLIYFQGNSAPDKSGLPSDRFSAERTGGSVSTLTIQRTQQEDSAVYLCASTLDRQETQYFGPGTRLLVL.

The sample holds a few counts of this clonotype. The J gene is TRBJ2-3, the V gene TRBV2; possibly TRBD1 or TRBD2 for D (5 bases each). Trimming left V 3 bases short and J 6 bases short, with 16 bases between. Per germline, CDR1 SNHLY and CDR2 FYNNEI. This CDR3 is 15 amino acids long. The CDR3 protein is CASSELAWGSDTQYF. CDR3 coding DNA: TGTGCCAGCAGTGAGTTAGCTTGGGGGTCCGATACGCAGTATTTT.

The V and J genes are TRBV19 and TRBJ2-6; D unresolved. Germline values: CDR1 LNHDA, CDR2 SQIVND (reference sequence). V lost 1 base and J lost 0, with 4 bases in between. The CDR3 has 15 amino acids. CDR3 coding DNA: TGTGCCAGTAGTATAGGGACCTCTGGGGCCAACGTCCTGACTTTC. Its translation: CASSIGTSGANVLTF.

This clonotype was seen a handful of times. The chain carries TRBV12-3 or TRBV12-4 and TRBJ1-1; D unclear. Trimming took 1 base from V and 8 from J, leaving 14 bases between them. The CDR3 totals 14 residues. The CDR3: CASSLDPRVGEAFF. CDR3 DNA sequence: TGTGCCAGCAGTTTAGACCCTAGGGTAGGGGAAGCTTTCTTT.

This chain joins TRBV5-6 and TRBJ1-3, with D uncertain. The CDR3 is made up of 14 amino acids. Looked up from germline, CDR1 is SGHDT and CDR2 is YYEEEE. Deletions cut 4 bases from V and 1 base from J, with 9 bases between. CDR3 loop: CASSLTRSGNTIYF. CDR3 bases: TGTGCCAGCAGCCTCACTCGATCTGGAAACACCATATATTTT.

This clonotype was detected a few times. V is TRBV7-2 and J is TRBJ2-5; 8 bases are a match to TRBD1. CDR3 size: 14 residues. Germline V lookup: CDR1 SGHTA, CDR2 FQGNSA. Trimming at V came to 7 bases and at J to 5 bases, leaving 9 bases not matched to a gene. The CDR3 loop reads CASTLGRQGETQYF. Here the CDR3 DNA reads TGTGCCAGCACTCTCGGTAGACAGGGGGAGACCCAGTACTTC. Together with reference TRBV7-2 and TRBJ2-5, the CDR3 gives the full variable domain: GAGVSQSPSNKVTEKGKDVELRCDPISGHTALYWYRQSLGQGLEFLIYFQGNSAPDKSGLPSDRFSAERTGGSVSTLTIQRTQQEDSAVYLCASTLGRQGETQYFGPGTRLLVL.

V is TRBV28 and J is TRBJ2-1; 10 bases are shared with TRBD2. V was clipped by 7 bases and J by 0 bases; unmatched bases: 9. The CDR3 loop spans 17 amino acids. Germline-derived CDR1 and CDR2 are MDHEN and SYDVKM. DNA of the CDR3: TGTGCCAGCATAAGTGAACTAGCGGGGAGCTCCTACAATGAGCAGTTCTTC. This translates into CASISELAGSSYNEQFF.